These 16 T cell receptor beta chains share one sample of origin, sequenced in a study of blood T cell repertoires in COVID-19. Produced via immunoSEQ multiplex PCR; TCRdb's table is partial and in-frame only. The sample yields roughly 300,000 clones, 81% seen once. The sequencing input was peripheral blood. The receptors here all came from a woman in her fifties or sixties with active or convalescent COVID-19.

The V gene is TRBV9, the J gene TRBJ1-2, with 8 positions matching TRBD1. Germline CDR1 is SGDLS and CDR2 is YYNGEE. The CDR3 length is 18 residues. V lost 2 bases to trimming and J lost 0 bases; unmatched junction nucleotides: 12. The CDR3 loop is CASSVAVIGTGANYGYTF. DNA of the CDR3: TGTGCCAGCAGCGTTGCGGTAATTGGGACAGGCGCTAACTATGGCTACACCTTC.

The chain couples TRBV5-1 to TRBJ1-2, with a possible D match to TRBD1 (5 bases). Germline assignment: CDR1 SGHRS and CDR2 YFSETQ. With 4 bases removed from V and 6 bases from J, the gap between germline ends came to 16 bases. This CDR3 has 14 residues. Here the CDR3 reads CASSPSGGRDGYTF. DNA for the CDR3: TGCGCCAGCAGCCCCTCCGGGGGAAGGGATGGCTACACCTTC.

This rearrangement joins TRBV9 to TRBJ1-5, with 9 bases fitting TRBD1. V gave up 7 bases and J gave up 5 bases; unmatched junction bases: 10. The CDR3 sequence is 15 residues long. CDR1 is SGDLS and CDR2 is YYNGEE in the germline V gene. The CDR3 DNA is TGTGCCAGCTGGTTCGGACAGGGGAAATATCAGCCCCAGCATTTT. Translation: CASWFGQGKYQPQHF.

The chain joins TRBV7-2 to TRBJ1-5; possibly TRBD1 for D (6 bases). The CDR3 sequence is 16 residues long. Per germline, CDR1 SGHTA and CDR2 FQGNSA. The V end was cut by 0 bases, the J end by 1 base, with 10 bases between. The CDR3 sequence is CASSLAGTMSNQPQHF. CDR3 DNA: TGTGCCAGCAGCTTAGCAGGGACAATGAGCAATCAGCCCCAGCATTTT. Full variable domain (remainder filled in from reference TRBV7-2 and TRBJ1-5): GAGVSQSPSNKVTEKGKDVELRCDPISGHTALYWYRQSLGQGLEFLIYFQGNSAPDKSGLPSDRFSAERTGGSVSTLTIQRTQQEDSAVYLCASSLAGTMSNQPQHFGDGTRLSIL.

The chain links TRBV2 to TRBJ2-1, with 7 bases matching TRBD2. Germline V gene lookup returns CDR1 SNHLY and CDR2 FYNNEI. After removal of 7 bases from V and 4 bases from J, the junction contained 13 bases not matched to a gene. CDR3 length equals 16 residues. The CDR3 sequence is CASTPRQGTIYNEQFF. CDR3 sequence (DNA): TGTGCCAGCACCCCCCGCCAAGGGACTATATACAATGAGCAGTTCTTC.

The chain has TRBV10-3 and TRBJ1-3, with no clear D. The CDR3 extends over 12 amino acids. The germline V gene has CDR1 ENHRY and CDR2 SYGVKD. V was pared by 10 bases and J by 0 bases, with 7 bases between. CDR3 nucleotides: TGTGCCACCACATCCTCTGGAAACACCATATATTTT. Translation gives CATTSSGNTIYF.

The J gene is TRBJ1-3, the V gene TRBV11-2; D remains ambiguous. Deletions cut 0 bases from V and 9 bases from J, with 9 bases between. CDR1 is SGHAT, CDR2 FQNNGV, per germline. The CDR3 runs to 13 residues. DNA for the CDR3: TGTGCCAGCAGCTTAGATTATCGGGGCACCATATATTTT. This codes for CASSLDYRGTIYF.

The CDR3 sequence: CASSAPGTPYNEKLFF. The CDR3 nucleotides read TGTGCCAGCAGCGCACCCGGGACACCGTATAATGAAAAACTGTTTTTT. This rearrangement joins TRBV7-9 to TRBJ1-4, with D possibly TRBD1 on 6 matching bases. The CDR3 length is 16 residues. V dropped 5 bases and J dropped 4 bases, with 17 bases sitting between them. In germline, CDR1 is SEHNR, CDR2 FQNEAQ (reference sequence).

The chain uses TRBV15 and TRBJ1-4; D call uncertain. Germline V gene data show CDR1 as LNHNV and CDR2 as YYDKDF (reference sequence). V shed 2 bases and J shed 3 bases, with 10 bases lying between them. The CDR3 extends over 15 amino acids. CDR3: CATSRPGLANEKLFF. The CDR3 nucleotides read TGTGCCACCAGCAGACCCGGGTTGGCTAATGAAAAACTGTTTTTT.

This CDR3 is CSGGGPENTEAFF. The CDR3 DNA is TGCAGCGGCGGAGGGCCCGAGAACACTGAAGCTTTCTTT. V and J are TRBV29-1 and TRBJ1-1, with D hard to call. The CDR3 has 13 residues. V dropped 7 bases and J dropped 1 base, with 13 bases sitting between them. CDR1 and CDR2 from the germline V gene are SQVTM and ANQGSEA.

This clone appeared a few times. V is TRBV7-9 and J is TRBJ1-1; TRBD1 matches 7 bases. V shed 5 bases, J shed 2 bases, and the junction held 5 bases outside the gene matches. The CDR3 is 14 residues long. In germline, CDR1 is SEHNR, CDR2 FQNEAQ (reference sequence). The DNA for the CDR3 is TGTGCCAGCAGCGCGGGGACAGTTAACACTGAAGCTTTCTTT. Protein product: CASSAGTVNTEAFF. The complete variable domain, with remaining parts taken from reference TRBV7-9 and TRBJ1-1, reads DTGVSQNPRHKITKRGQNVTFRCDPISEHNRLYWYRQTLGQGPEFLTYFQNEAQLEKSRLLSDRFSAERPKGSFSTLEIQRTEQGDSAMYLCASSAGTVNTEAFFGQGTRLTVV.

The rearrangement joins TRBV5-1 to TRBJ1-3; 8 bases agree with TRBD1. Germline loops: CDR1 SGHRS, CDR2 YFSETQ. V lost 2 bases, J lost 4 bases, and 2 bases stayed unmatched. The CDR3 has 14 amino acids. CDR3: CASSFSGGGNTIYF. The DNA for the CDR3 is TGCGCCAGCAGCTTTTCAGGGGGCGGAAACACCATATATTTT.

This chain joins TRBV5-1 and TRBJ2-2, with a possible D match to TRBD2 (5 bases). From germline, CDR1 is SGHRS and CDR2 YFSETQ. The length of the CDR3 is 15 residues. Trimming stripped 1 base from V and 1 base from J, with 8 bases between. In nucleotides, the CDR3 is TGCGCCAGCAGCTTGAACGCGGGGAACACCGGGGAGCTGTTTTTT. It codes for CASSLNAGNTGELFF.

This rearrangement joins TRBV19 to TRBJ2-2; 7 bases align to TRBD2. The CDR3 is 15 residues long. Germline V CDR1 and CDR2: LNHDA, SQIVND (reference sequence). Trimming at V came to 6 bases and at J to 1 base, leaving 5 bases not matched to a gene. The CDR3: CASSWEGRNTGELFF. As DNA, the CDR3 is TGTGCCAGTAGCTGGGAGGGGCGGAACACCGGGGAGCTGTTTTTT.

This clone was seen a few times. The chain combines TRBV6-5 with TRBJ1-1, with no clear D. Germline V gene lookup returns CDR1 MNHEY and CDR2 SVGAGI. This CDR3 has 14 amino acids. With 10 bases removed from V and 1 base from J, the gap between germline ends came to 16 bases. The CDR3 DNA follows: TGTGCCATTTCGGCAGGTGGGCCGAACACTGAAGCTTTCTTT. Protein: CAISAGGPNTEAFF.

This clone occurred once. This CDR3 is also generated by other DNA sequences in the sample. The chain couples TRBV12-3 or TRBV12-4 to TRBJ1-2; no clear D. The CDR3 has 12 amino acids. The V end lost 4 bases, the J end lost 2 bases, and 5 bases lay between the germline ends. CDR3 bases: TGTGCCAGCAGTTCGGGGAACTATGGCTACACCTTC. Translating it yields CASSSGNYGYTF.